The clone carrying this T cell receptor (beta chain) was seen a handful of times. No antigen is known for it. The length of the CDR3 is 11 residues. V shed 4 bases and J shed 6 bases, with 10 bases lying between them. Per the germline V gene, CDR1 is DFQATT and CDR2 is SNEGSKA (reference sequence). The sample comes from a study of OX40 agonist ivuxolimab in advanced cancers. The wider study: Three partial responders included one hepatocellular carcinoma patient and two cutaneous melanoma patients.

The study, taken as a whole, reports: At 0.1 to 3.0 mg/kg and by week 6, clonal expansion occurred in CD4+ and CD8+ blood T cells. Among some nonresponders, normalized T-cell clonal expansion was also low.

TCRdb's copy holds only in-frame clones and misses some; the assay was immunoSEQ multiplex PCR. The table includes about 61,000 clones, roughly 80% detected once. This sample comprised CD4+ or CD8+ T cells sorted from blood, obtained in a trial of the OX40 agonist ivuxolimab. The chain joins TRBV20-1 to TRBJ2-7; no firm D call. The source is an adult with an advanced solid tumor such as melanoma, head and neck, liver or kidney cancer. Here the CDR3 reads CSATFLGEQYF. CDR3 sequence (DNA): TGCAGTGCTACTTTTTTGGGCGAGCAGTACTTC.